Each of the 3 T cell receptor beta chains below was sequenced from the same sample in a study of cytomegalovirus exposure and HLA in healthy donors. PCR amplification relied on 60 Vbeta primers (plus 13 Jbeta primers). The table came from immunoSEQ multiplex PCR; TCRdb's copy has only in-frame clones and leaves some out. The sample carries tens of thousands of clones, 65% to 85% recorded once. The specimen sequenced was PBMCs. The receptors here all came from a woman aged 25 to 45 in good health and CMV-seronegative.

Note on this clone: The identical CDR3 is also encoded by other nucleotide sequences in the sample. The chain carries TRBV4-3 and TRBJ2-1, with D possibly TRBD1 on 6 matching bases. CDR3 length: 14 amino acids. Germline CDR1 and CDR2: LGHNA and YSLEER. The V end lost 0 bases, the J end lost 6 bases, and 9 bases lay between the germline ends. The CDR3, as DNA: TGCGCCAGCAGCCAAGATAGAGGGGGCAATGAGCAGTTCTTC. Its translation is CASSQDRGGNEQFF.

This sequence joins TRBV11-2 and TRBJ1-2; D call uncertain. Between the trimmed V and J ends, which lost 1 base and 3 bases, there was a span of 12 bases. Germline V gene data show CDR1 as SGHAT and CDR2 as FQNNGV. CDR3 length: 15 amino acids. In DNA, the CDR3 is TGTGCCAGCAGCTTAGCGGGGAAATATGACTATGGCTACACCTTC. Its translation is CASSLAGKYDYGYTF.

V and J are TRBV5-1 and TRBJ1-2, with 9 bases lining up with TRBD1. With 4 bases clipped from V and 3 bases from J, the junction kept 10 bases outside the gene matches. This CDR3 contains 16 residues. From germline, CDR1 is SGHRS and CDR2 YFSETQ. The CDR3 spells CASSHPEGQGYYGYTF. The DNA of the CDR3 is TGCGCCAGCAGCCACCCTGAGGGACAGGGATACTATGGCTACACCTTC.